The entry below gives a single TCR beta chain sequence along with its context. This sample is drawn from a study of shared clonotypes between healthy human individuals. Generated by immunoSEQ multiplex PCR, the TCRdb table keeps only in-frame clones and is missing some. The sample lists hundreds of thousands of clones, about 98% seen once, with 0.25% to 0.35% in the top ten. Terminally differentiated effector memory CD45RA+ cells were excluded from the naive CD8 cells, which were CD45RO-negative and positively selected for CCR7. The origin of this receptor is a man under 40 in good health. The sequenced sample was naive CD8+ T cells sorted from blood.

Here the CDR3 reads CASSTSAGSGTEAFF. CDR3 in DNA: TGTGCCAGCAGTACCTCTGCGGGGTCGGGCACTGAAGCTTTCTTT. The chain carries TRBV6-5 and TRBJ1-1; D gene ambiguous. V lost 5 bases and J lost 4, with 17 bases in between. The CDR3 consists of 15 residues. Germline CDR1 reads MNHEY; CDR2 reads SVGAGI.